A selection of T cell receptor beta chains follows, all from one sample in a study of blood T cell repertoires in COVID-19. Some clones are missing from TCRdb's copy, which holds only in-frame ones; the method was immunoSEQ multiplex PCR. The data hold some 120,000 clones, with around 85% observed a single time. Sequencing was done on a sample of peripheral blood. Every receptor here comes from a man aged 55 to 70 with acute or convalescent COVID-19. The CDR3 runs from the conserved cysteine through the conserved F or W. Each record gives: clone size, V gene, J gene, D gene, CDR3 protein, CDR3 DNA. The D gene is left open where the match is weak. Rows give clone size only sometimes, using once, few, many, or a class for an expanded clone.

abundance: NA
v_gene: TRBV4-1
j_gene: TRBJ2-7
d_gene: NA
CDR3aa: CASSQARGGGPHEQYF
CDR3nt: TGCGCCAGCAGCCAAGCAAGGGGGGGAGGGCCCCACGAGCAGTACTTC

abundance: NA
v_gene: TRBV28
j_gene: TRBJ1-5
d_gene: TRBD1
CDR3aa: CASSSPGQGSQPQHF
CDR3nt: TGTGCCAGCAGTTCTCCGGGACAGGGGTCTCAGCCCCAGCATTTT

abundance: once
v_gene: TRBV30
j_gene: TRBJ1-1
d_gene: TRBD1
CDR3aa: CAWSRQGEATEAFF
CDR3nt: TGTGCCTGGAGTAGACAGGGGGAAGCCACTGAAGCTTTCTTT

abundance: NA
v_gene: TRBV29-1
j_gene: TRBJ2-5
d_gene: NA
CDR3aa: CSERRGGETQYF
CDR3nt: TGCAGCGAGCGGAGGGGTGGGGAGACCCAGTACTTC

abundance: once
v_gene: TRBV9
j_gene: TRBJ1-2
d_gene: NA
CDR3aa: CASSVAEGVSYTF
CDR3nt: TGTGCCAGCAGCGTAGCTGAGGGTGTGAGCTACACCTTC

abundance: NA
v_gene: TRBV29-1
j_gene: TRBJ1-2
d_gene: NA
CDR3aa: CSAAPGDPNYGYTF
CDR3nt: TGCAGCGCTGCCCCCGGGGATCCGAACTATGGCTACACCTTC

abundance: NA
v_gene: TRBV7-6
j_gene: TRBJ2-1
d_gene: TRBD2
CDR3aa: CASSSGTSGYNEQFF
CDR3nt: TGTGCCAGCAGCTCTGGGACTAGCGGTTACAATGAGCAGTTCTTC

abundance: NA
v_gene: TRBV29-1
j_gene: TRBJ2-2
d_gene: TRBD1
CDR3aa: CSVAGTGDAGELFF
CDR3nt: TGCAGCGTTGCCGGGACAGGGGACGCCGGGGAGCTGTTTTTT

abundance: NA
v_gene: TRBV4-3
j_gene: TRBJ1-4
d_gene: NA
CDR3aa: CASSQGRLGQGTYATNEKLFF
CDR3nt: TGCGCCAGCAGCCAAGGTCGCCTCGGGCAGGGGACATATGCAACTAATGAAAAACTGTTTTTT

abundance: NA
v_gene: TRBV5-1
j_gene: TRBJ1-5
d_gene: NA
CDR3aa: CASSLDDYSNQPQHF
CDR3nt: TGCGCCAGCAGCTTGGATGACTATAGCAATCAGCCCCAGCATTTT

abundance: NA
v_gene: TRBV6-5
j_gene: TRBJ2-1
d_gene: NA
CDR3aa: CASRSLAAGENEQFF
CDR3nt: TGTGCCAGCAGATCCTTAGCGGCCGGGGAGAATGAGCAGTTCTTC

abundance: once
v_gene: TRBV9
j_gene: TRBJ2-1
d_gene: TRBD1
CDR3aa: CASSVGGDRDNEQFF
CDR3nt: TGTGCCAGCAGCGTAGGAGGGGACAGGGACAATGAGCAGTTCTTC

abundance: NA
v_gene: TRBV11-3
j_gene: TRBJ2-1
d_gene: NA
CDR3aa: CASSLGPGGGYNEQFF
CDR3nt: TGTGCCAGCAGCTTAGGGCCAGGGGGAGGCTACAATGAGCAGTTCTTC

abundance: NA
v_gene: TRBV9
j_gene: TRBJ2-3
d_gene: TRBD2
CDR3aa: CASSPQAGEGTDTQYF
CDR3nt: TGTGCCAGCAGCCCCCAAGCGGGAGAGGGGACAGATACGCAGTATTTT

abundance: once
v_gene: TRBV6-5
j_gene: TRBJ1-2
d_gene: TRBD1
CDR3aa: CATHPGGNYGYTF
CDR3nt: TGTGCCACTCACCCAGGGGGTAACTATGGCTACACCTTC

abundance: NA
v_gene: TRBV11-1
j_gene: TRBJ1-1
d_gene: NA
CDR3aa: CASSFTGNTEAFF
CDR3nt: TGTGCCAGCAGTTTTACAGGGAACACTGAAGCTTTCTTT

abundance: once
v_gene: TRBV29-1
j_gene: TRBJ2-5
d_gene: TRBD1
CDR3aa: CSVLTGVETQYF
CDR3nt: TGCAGCGTCCTCACAGGGGTCGAGACCCAGTACTTC

abundance: NA
v_gene: TRBV6-2/TRBV6-3
j_gene: TRBJ2-1
d_gene: TRBD1
CDR3aa: CASSYGDRYNEQFF
CDR3nt: TGTGCCAGCAGTTACGGGGACAGGTACAATGAGCAGTTCTTC

abundance: NA
v_gene: TRBV15
j_gene: TRBJ2-1
d_gene: NA
CDR3aa: CATSRDVADPYNEQFF
CDR3nt: TGTGCCACCAGCAGAGACGTAGCGGACCCCTACAATGAGCAGTTCTTC

abundance: NA
v_gene: TRBV7-9
j_gene: TRBJ2-5
d_gene: TRBD2
CDR3aa: CASSASGLAGRETQYF
CDR3nt: TGTGCCAGCAGCGCCTCAGGACTAGCGGGTAGGGAGACCCAGTACTTC

abundance: once
v_gene: TRBV7-2
j_gene: TRBJ2-7
d_gene: TRBD1
CDR3aa: CASSSDRANREQYF
CDR3nt: TGTGCCAGCAGCTCGGACAGGGCAAATCGCGAGCAGTACTTC

abundance: NA
v_gene: TRBV28
j_gene: TRBJ1-4
d_gene: NA
CDR3aa: CASRAGGLIEKLFF
CDR3nt: TGTGCCAGTAGGGCGGGGGGCTTAATCGAAAAACTGTTTTTT

abundance: once
v_gene: TRBV5-1
j_gene: TRBJ2-1
d_gene: TRBD1
CDR3aa: CASSAWDSKGVTYNEQFF
CDR3nt: TGCGCCAGCAGCGCCTGGGACAGCAAGGGGGTTACCTACAATGAGCAGTTCTTC

abundance: NA
v_gene: TRBV10-2
j_gene: TRBJ1-1
d_gene: NA
CDR3aa: CASSENRGTEAFF
CDR3nt: TGCGCCAGCAGTGAGAATAGGGGGACTGAAGCTTTCTTT

abundance: NA
v_gene: TRBV4-2
j_gene: TRBJ2-5
d_gene: NA
CDR3aa: CASSQERGGTQYF
CDR3nt: TGTGCCAGCAGCCAAGAAAGGGGTGGGACCCAGTACTTC

abundance: NA
v_gene: TRBV6-5
j_gene: TRBJ2-7
d_gene: NA
CDR3aa: CAIRTALSEQYF
CDR3nt: TGTGCCATCCGGACAGCCCTCTCCGAGCAGTACTTC

abundance: NA
v_gene: TRBV20-1
j_gene: TRBJ2-7
d_gene: NA
CDR3aa: CSASHSLTYEQYF
CDR3nt: TGCAGTGCTAGTCACAGCCTCACCTACGAGCAGTACTTC

abundance: NA
v_gene: TRBV5-1
j_gene: TRBJ1-4
d_gene: NA
CDR3aa: CASSPTGGPGEKLFF
CDR3nt: TGCGCCAGCAGCCCTACCGGGGGGCCCGGAGAAAAACTGTTTTTT

abundance: NA
v_gene: TRBV3-1/TRBV3-2
j_gene: TRBJ2-3
d_gene: NA
CDR3aa: CASSQGQSSTDTQYF
CDR3nt: TGTGCCAGCAGCCAAGGACAGAGCAGTACAGATACGCAGTATTTT

abundance: many
v_gene: TRBV4-1
j_gene: TRBJ2-2
d_gene: NA
CDR3aa: CASSQGPGSGELFF
CDR3nt: TGCGCCAGCAGCCAAGGTCCGGGGTCCGGGGAGCTGTTTTTT

abundance: NA
v_gene: TRBV7-6
j_gene: TRBJ2-1
d_gene: TRBD2
CDR3aa: CASSDSGTSAYNEQFF
CDR3nt: TGTGCCAGCAGCGATTCCGGGACTAGCGCCTACAATGAGCAGTTCTTC

abundance: NA
v_gene: TRBV2
j_gene: TRBJ2-6
d_gene: TRBD1
CDR3aa: CASSRDRGSSGANVLTF
CDR3nt: TGTGCCAGCAGTAGGGACAGGGGTAGCTCTGGGGCCAACGTCCTGACTTTC

abundance: NA
v_gene: TRBV2
j_gene: TRBJ1-2
d_gene: NA
CDR3aa: CASSEGRAAYGYTF
CDR3nt: TGTGCCAGCAGTGAGGGCAGGGCGGCCTATGGCTACACCTTC

abundance: few
v_gene: TRBV5-1
j_gene: TRBJ2-2
d_gene: TRBD1
CDR3aa: CASSLGQGNTGELFF
CDR3nt: TGCGCCAGCAGCTTGGGACAGGGGAACACCGGGGAGCTGTTTTTT

abundance: NA
v_gene: TRBV7-2
j_gene: TRBJ2-4
d_gene: TRBD1
CDR3aa: CASSHDRGRENIQYF
CDR3nt: TGTGCCAGCAGCCATGACAGGGGAAGGGAGAACATTCAGTACTTC

abundance: few
v_gene: TRBV9
j_gene: TRBJ1-2
d_gene: TRBD1
CDR3aa: CASSVGGQAANYGYTF
CDR3nt: TGTGCCAGCAGCGTAGGGGGACAGGCCGCTAACTATGGCTACACCTTC